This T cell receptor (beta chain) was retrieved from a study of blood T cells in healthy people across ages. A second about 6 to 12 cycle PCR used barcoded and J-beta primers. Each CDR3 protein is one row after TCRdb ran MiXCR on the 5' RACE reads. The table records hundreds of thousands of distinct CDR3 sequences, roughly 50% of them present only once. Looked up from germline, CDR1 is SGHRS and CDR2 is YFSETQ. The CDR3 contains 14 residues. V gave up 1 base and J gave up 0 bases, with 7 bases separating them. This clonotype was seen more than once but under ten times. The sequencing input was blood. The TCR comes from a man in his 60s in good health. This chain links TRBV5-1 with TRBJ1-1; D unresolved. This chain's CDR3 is CASSLTSMNTEAFF. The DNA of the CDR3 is TGCGCCAGCAGCTTGACTAGTATGAACACTGAAGCTTTCTTT.